What follows are 19 T cell receptor beta chains derived from one specimen sequenced in a study of blood T cell repertoires in COVID-19. The data were produced by immunoSEQ multiplex PCR, yet TCRdb's version contains in-frame clones alone and is incomplete. The sample consists of some 150,000 clones, almost 85% of them appearing once. The source material was peripheral blood. These receptors were obtained from a man aged 35 to 55 who had recovered from COVID-19.

The chain couples TRBV4-2 to TRBJ2-6, with a weak D call TRBD1 (5 bases). The germline V gene encodes CDR1 LGHNA and CDR2 YNFKEQ. Trimming stripped 1 base from V and 2 bases from J, with 9 bases between. CDR3 length equals 16 residues. CDR3 nucleotides: TGTGCCAGCAGCCAAGGCGGCAGGGCTGGGGCCAACGTCCTGACTTTC. It encodes CASSQGGRAGANVLTF.

V gene TRBV9 combines with J gene TRBJ2-3, with 13 nucleotides matching TRBD2. V lost 0 bases to trimming and J lost 1 base; unmatched junction nucleotides: 2. Germline assignment: CDR1 SGDLS and CDR2 YYNGEE. The CDR3 extends over 17 amino acids. The CDR3 DNA sequence: TGTGCCAGCAGCGTAGGTGGGACTAGCGGGGGCACAGATACGCAGTATTTT. Translation: CASSVGGTSGGTDTQYF.

This clone was counted only a few times. The V and J genes are TRBV5-8 and TRBJ1-1; D not certain. Germline loops: CDR1 SGHTS, CDR2 YDEGEE. V lost 4 bases, J lost 3 bases, and 19 bases lay in between. This CDR3 is 16 amino acids long. The CDR3 reads CASSPIDVTADTEAFF. CDR3 DNA sequence: TGTGCCAGCAGCCCCATCGATGTGACGGCGGACACTGAAGCTTTCTTT.

The chain is built from TRBV6-6 and TRBJ1-4, with D perhaps matching TRBD1 (6 bases). With 5 bases removed from V and 4 bases from J, the gap between germline ends came to 8 bases. The germline gives CDR1 MNHNY, CDR2 SVGAGI (reference sequence). The CDR3 contains 13 residues. The CDR3, as DNA: TGTGCCAGCAGTCTGGACAGTAATGAAAAACTGTTTTTT. Its translation is CASSLDSNEKLFF.

The chain combines TRBV19 with TRBJ1-5, with TRBD1 matching 9 bases. This CDR3 comprises 15 residues. Unmatched junction bases numbered 11, after V lost 8 bases and J lost 6 bases. CDR1 and CDR2 from the germline V gene are LNHDA and SQIVND (reference sequence). The CDR3 nucleotides are TGTGCCAGTCGTCCGGGACAGGGCGGAGGTCAGCCCCAGCATTTT. Protein product: CASRPGQGGGQPQHF.

CDR3 sequence reads: CSVVFYTEAFF. CDR3 sequence (DNA): TGCAGCGTTGTGTTCTACACTGAAGCTTTCTTT. The V gene is TRBV29-1, the J gene TRBJ1-1; D gene unclear. This CDR3 region has 11 residues. V was cut by 4 bases and J by 3 bases, with 6 bases left in between. Per germline, CDR1 SQVTM and CDR2 ANQGSEA.

The J gene is TRBJ2-5, the V gene TRBV7-2; no definite D call. The V gene's germline CDR1 is SGHTA and CDR2 FQGNSA. Trimming removed 5 bases from V and 1 base from J, with 8 bases in between. This CDR3 has 13 residues. This CDR3 is CASSSTRQETQYF. CDR3 coding DNA: TGTGCCAGCAGCAGTACACGCCAAGAGACCCAGTACTTC. The variable domain in full, completed from reference TRBV7-2 and TRBJ2-5, reads GAGVSQSPSNKVTEKGKDVELRCDPISGHTALYWYRQSLGQGLEFLIYFQGNSAPDKSGLPSDRFSAERTGGSVSTLTIQRTQQEDSAVYLCASSSTRQETQYFGPGTRLLVL.

The chain recombines TRBV11-2 with TRBJ2-7; D is possibly TRBD2 (5 bases). V was cut by 1 base and J by 1 base, with 8 bases left in between. This CDR3 has 14 amino acids. CDR1 and CDR2 (germline): SGHAT, FQNNGV. For the CDR3, the DNA is TGTGCCAGCAGCTTAGTGAGCGGTTCCTACGAGCAGTACTTC. Translated: CASSLVSGSYEQYF.

The chain combines TRBV7-6 with TRBJ2-2, with D perhaps TRBD2 (5 bases). Germline-derived CDR1 and CDR2 are SGHVS and FNYEAQ. The CDR3 is 16 amino acids. The V and J ends lost 2 bases and 2 bases respectively, with 12 bases between them. CDR3 coding DNA: TGTGCCAGCAGCTTAACTCCGGGGTCAAACACCGGGGAGCTGTTTTTT. Protein sequence: CASSLTPGSNTGELFF.

The chain joins TRBV6-5 to TRBJ1-2, with 9 bases aligning to TRBD1. J gave up 5 bases and V 8 bases, and 9 bases lay outside the gene matches. The germline V gene encodes CDR1 MNHEY and CDR2 SVGAGI. This CDR3 spans 14 amino acids. For the CDR3, the DNA is TGTGCCAGCGTCACCTTACAGGGGGCTTATGGCTACACCTTC. This sequence encodes CASVTLQGAYGYTF.

This chain connects TRBV7-8 to TRBJ1-2, with TRBD1 matching 7 bases. Germline V gene lookup returns CDR1 SGHVS and CDR2 FQNEAQ. There are 14 residues in the CDR3. Trimming took 3 bases from V and 8 from J; bases not matched to a gene: 9. DNA of the CDR3: TGTGCCAGCAGCTTCGGACAGGCGGATCTAGGCTACACCTTC. It translates to CASSFGQADLGYTF.

This chain links TRBV24-1 with TRBJ2-1, with TRBD2 as a possible D gene (5 bases). Per germline, CDR1 KGHDR and CDR2 SFDVKD. The V gene lost 5 bases and the J gene lost 9 bases, with 13 bases spanning the gap. The CDR3 covers 13 residues. In DNA form, the CDR3 reads TGTGCCACCAGTGTCTTACTAGGGAGTGAGCAGTTCTTC. Translated, it gives CATSVLLGSEQFF.

The chain joins TRBV27 to TRBJ1-2; D gene uncertain. This CDR3 contains 12 residues. Looked up from germline, CDR1 is MNHEY and CDR2 is SMNVEV (reference sequence). The V end lost 7 bases, the J end lost 8 bases, and 14 bases lay between the germline ends. CDR3 sequence reads: CASKGLREGYTF. In nucleotides, the CDR3 is TGTGCCAGCAAAGGCCTGCGGGAGGGCTACACCTTC.

This sequence joins TRBV5-5 and TRBJ1-6; D is uncertain. CDR3 length: 17 amino acids. The germline V gene has CDR1 SGHKS and CDR2 YYEKEE (reference sequence). V gave up 0 bases and J gave up 10 bases, with 20 bases separating them. The CDR3 reads CASSLATTGSRTSPLHF. In nucleotides, the CDR3 is TGTGCCAGCAGCTTGGCGACGACCGGGTCTCGAACCTCACCCCTCCACTTT.

The gene calls are TRBV3-1 (or the pseudogene TRBV3-2) and TRBJ2-7; D is possibly TRBD2 (5 bases). The CDR3 covers 12 residues. V was cut by 4 bases and J by 5 bases, with 9 bases left in between. Looked up from germline, CDR1 is LGHDT and CDR2 is YNNKEL (reference sequence). CDR3 in amino acids: CASSPPADEQYF. The CDR3 DNA reads TGTGCCAGCAGCCCCCCAGCGGACGAGCAGTACTTC.

The chain couples TRBV20-1 to TRBJ2-7; 10 bases map to TRBD2. Unmatched junction bases numbered 10, after V lost 3 bases and J lost 8 bases. Germline V gene data show CDR1 as DFQATT and CDR2 as SNEGSKA (reference sequence). This CDR3 region has 14 residues. CDR3 residues: CSASATGLADQQYF. For the CDR3, the DNA is TGCAGTGCTAGTGCGACAGGACTAGCGGACCAGCAGTACTTC.

The chain couples TRBV18 to TRBJ2-2, with D possibly being TRBD1 (6 bases). The CDR3 has 18 residues. The germline V gene has CDR1 KGHSH and CDR2 LQKENI. Trimming cost V 3 bases and J 5 bases, with 22 bases left between them. The CDR3 protein is CASSPRHTGRGGTGELFF. The CDR3 nucleotides read TGTGCCAGCTCACCGCGACACACTGGCAGGGGCGGGACCGGGGAGCTGTTTTTT. The variable domain in full, completed from reference TRBV18 and TRBJ2-2, reads NAGVMQNPRHLVRRRGQEARLRCSPMKGHSHVYWYRQLPEEGLKFMVYLQKENIIDESGMPKERFSAEFPKEGPSILRIQQVVRGDSAAYFCASSPRHTGRGGTGELFFGEGSRLTVL.

This clone was seen a few times. The chain is built from TRBV4-2 and TRBJ1-2, with TRBD1 as a possible D gene (5 bases). Between the trimmed V and J ends, which lost 0 bases and 8 bases, there was a span of 13 bases. The CDR3 sequence is 14 residues long. Germline loops: CDR1 LGHNA, CDR2 YNFKEQ. As DNA, the CDR3 is TGTGCCAGCAGCCAAGAAGGGGAACTCGGGGGCTACACCTTC. Its translation: CASSQEGELGGYTF.

The V gene is TRBV7-2, the J gene TRBJ1-1, with a tentative D call TRBD1 (6 bases). V was clipped by 4 bases and J by 0 bases, with 12 bases between them. CDR1 is SGHTA, CDR2 FQGNSA, per germline. There are 15 residues in the CDR3. CDR3 in DNA: TGTGCCAGCAGCTCAGCGGGACATTTGAACACTGAAGCTTTCTTT. Its translation: CASSSAGHLNTEAFF.